This T cell receptor (beta chain) comes out of a study of blood T cells in healthy people across ages. About this clonotype itself: As yet, its antigen is unknown.

Whole-study findings and limits: CMV status of donors was unknown, possibly confounding expanded clonotype changes. In long-lived donors, naive CD4+ cell counts and diversity exceeded those of aged donors. While age rose, TCR beta diversity per million T cells dropped in a roughly linear way.

The authors ran a second PCR of 7 to 11 cycles using a sample-barcoded 5' primer and a J-beta primer mix. The template-switch adaptor was a 5' adaptor with 12 random nucleotides. It tagged each cDNA molecule. MiXCR was run by TCRdb on the 5' RACE reads, yielding one entry per CDR3 protein. The table shows about 1.4 million distinct CDR3 sequences, with 59% occurring only once. Germline assignment: CDR1 MNHEY and CDR2 SMNVEV (reference sequence). The CDR3 is 16 residues long. V lost 4 bases and J lost 2, with 18 bases in between. The chain recombines TRBV27 with TRBJ2-7; the D gene is possibly TRBD2 (5 bases). Sequenced material: blood. The source is a man aged 18 to 35 in good health. Here the CDR3 reads CASSWSGGGGPYEQYF. The CDR3 DNA reads as TGTGCCAGCAGTTGGTCCGGCGGAGGTGGGCCCTACGAGCAGTACTTC.